The 9 T cell receptor beta chains reported below all come from one sample, sequenced in a study of blood T cell repertoires in COVID-19. Clones were sequenced by immunoSEQ multiplex PCR, and TCRdb holds only the in-frame ones, with some missing. The sample includes 250,000 or so clones, approximately 89% seen only once; the top ten take about 8.7%. The specimen sequenced was peripheral blood. The receptors shown here come from a man aged 40-49 years with active or convalescent COVID-19.

The chain is built from TRBV11-2 and TRBJ2-7, with 8 bases fitting TRBD2. The CDR3 has 18 residues. V was pared by 5 bases and J by 0 bases, with 15 bases of the junction left unmatched. Germline V CDR1 and CDR2: SGHAT, FQNNGV. The CDR3 bases are TGTGCCAGCAGCCGCCTGCCCGGGGGGGCCTTTTACTCCTACGAGCAGTACTTC. Translated, it gives CASSRLPGGAFYSYEQYF.

The rearrangement uses TRBV7-9 and TRBJ2-5, with 12 bases fitting TRBD1. CDR3 size: 18 residues. J lost 2 bases, V lost 0 bases, and 7 bases had no gene match. The V gene's germline CDR1 is SEHNR and CDR2 FQNEAQ (reference sequence). The CDR3 DNA reads as TGTGCCAGCAGCTTAGCGATGGGACAGGGGGCAACGCAAGAGACCCAGTACTTC. This codes for CASSLAMGQGATQETQYF.

This chain links TRBV6-2 or TRBV6-3 with TRBJ2-7, with no clear D. Germline V gene sequence: CDR1 MNHEY, CDR2 SVGEGT. The ends were cut back, 4 bases at V and 4 bases at J, with 8 bases in the middle. The CDR3 has 12 amino acids. CDR3 sequence: CASSWASYEQYF. The CDR3 region has the DNA TGTGCCAGCAGTTGGGCCAGTTACGAGCAGTACTTC.

The chain employs TRBV2 and TRBJ2-7, with TRBD1 as a possible D gene (5 bases). CDR1 SNHLY and CDR2 FYNNEI come from the germline V gene. The CDR3 consists of 12 residues. Trimming stripped 2 bases from V and 5 bases from J, with 7 bases between. CDR3 protein: CASSEYRNEQYF. CDR3 bases: TGTGCCAGCAGTGAATACAGGAACGAGCAGTACTTC.

This clone was seen only a few times. This chain connects TRBV10-3 to TRBJ1-1; no definite D call. This CDR3 is 13 amino acids long. Trimming shortened V by 0 bases and J by 8 bases, and 10 bases separated the two germline ends. Germline V gene lookup returns CDR1 ENHRY and CDR2 SYGVKD. In DNA form, the CDR3 reads TGTGCCATCAGTGAGTCGGGCCCCGCCGAAGCTTTCTTT. Translated, it gives CAISESGPAEAFF.

Only a few counts were recorded for this clone. This chain joins TRBV3-1 (or the pseudogene TRBV3-2) and TRBJ1-2; TRBD1 agrees at 8 bases. The CDR3 has 14 amino acids. Germline V lookup: CDR1 LGHDT, CDR2 YNNKEL (reference sequence). The junction had 2 bases not matched to a gene; V was cut back by 1 base and J by 4 bases. The CDR3: CASSQGTGRYGYTF. Here the CDR3 DNA reads TGTGCCAGCAGCCAAGGGACAGGGCGCTATGGCTACACCTTC.

The rearrangement uses TRBV23-1 and TRBJ1-4; tentatively, D is TRBD1 (5 bases). TRBV23-1 falls under the ORF class, with uncertain function. Trimming shortened V by 0 bases and J by 0 bases, and 23 bases separated the two germline ends. The CDR3 extends over 21 amino acids. DNA for the CDR3: TGCGCCAGCAGTCAATCGAAGAAGCAGGGACTTGTCGGCGCAACTAATGAAAAACTGTTTTTT. This codes for CASSQSKKQGLVGATNEKLFF.

The V call is TRBV3-1 (or the pseudogene TRBV3-2), the J call TRBJ2-2, with unresolved D. This CDR3 is built from 12 residues. The ends were cut back, 4 bases at V and 5 bases at J, with 5 bases in the middle. Germline CDR1 LGHDT, CDR2 YNNKEL (reference sequence). CDR3 in DNA: TGTGCCAGCAGCCTACGGACCGGGGAGCTGTTTTTT. Translating it yields CASSLRTGELFF.

The chain carries TRBV6-5 and TRBJ2-1; D is ambiguous. Germline assignment: CDR1 MNHEY and CDR2 SVGAGI. The CDR3 length is 15 residues. Trimming cost V 3 bases and J 0 bases, with 9 bases left between them. This CDR3 is CASSYSVYSYNEQFF. The CDR3 DNA reads as TGTGCCAGCAGTTATTCGGTTTACTCCTACAATGAGCAGTTCTTC.